The rows below give T cell receptor beta chains drawn from one sample of a study of response to subunit inactivated influenza vaccine. TCRdb re-called the RT-PCR reads through MiXCR, storing one row per CDR3 protein. The data hold approximately 500,000 distinct CDR3 sequences, with roughly 25% observed a single time. These data are also associated with another study on T cells expressing NK-cell markers.

The starting material was CD4+ T cells sorted from PBMCs, obtained about 11 days after vaccination. Receptors were obtained from a man aged 45 to 65 who received an inactivated influenza vaccine. CDR3s include the opening cysteine and the closing phenylalanine or tryptophan. Not every row has a clone size; where given, it reads once, few, many or a size class.

>TRBJ1-5|TRBV20-1|-
CSARTESQPQHF
>TRBJ1-5|TRBV28|-
CASSLGTPSDQPQHF
>TRBJ2-7|TRBV6-1|-
CASSEDSLYEQYF
>TRBJ1-2|TRBV28|-
CASSTTRVGGYTF
>TRBJ1-1|TRBV12-3/TRBV12-4|-
CASSFFSGNTEAFF
>TRBJ2-2|TRBV7-2|few
CASSSGSWGTGELFF
>TRBJ2-1|TRBV7-6|few
CASSLVEASGEQFF
>TRBJ1-1|TRBV9|-
CASSVRESWTEAFF
>TRBJ2-1|TRBV7-2|-
CATRPAASADEQFF
>TRBJ2-5|TRBV7-6|-
CASRGQGSRHQETQYF
>TRBJ2-2|TRBV20-1|-
CSARDQTGGWSGELFF
>TRBJ1-4|TRBV6-1|-
CASRTRGGLDKLFF
>TRBJ2-4|TRBV28|-
CASSIPPGSASHKNIQYF
>TRBJ2-7|TRBV24-1|-
CATSDRGSEQYF
>TRBJ2-4|TRBV9|few
CASSARPGGWENIQYF
>TRBJ1-3|TRBV11-2|-
CATRSRDRVSGNTIYF
>TRBJ1-1|TRBV12-3/TRBV12-4|once
CASRPDRGRFTEAFF